The T cell receptor beta chain described here comes from a study of identical twins. TCRdb reprocessed the 5' RACE reads with MiXCR, giving one entry per CDR3 protein. The sample records approximately 890,000 distinct CDR3 sequences, 10% to 15% being singletons. This clonotype came up a few times. Germline V gives CDR1 MNHEY, CDR2 SMNVEV (reference sequence). The CDR3 is 15 residues long. The ends lost 4 bases at V and 7 bases at J; junction bases unmatched: 3. Healthy Caucasians made up all donors. The sample also formed part of further work on yellow fever vaccine responses in identical twins.

The TCR was taken from a woman in her late teens or twenties in good health. The sample consisted of PBMCs. The chain is built from TRBV27 and TRBJ2-1; 14 bases map to TRBD2. The CDR3 coding sequence is TGTGCCAGCAGTTCCCGGACTAGCGGGAGGAATGAGCAGTTCTTC. Translation gives CASSSRTSGRNEQFF.